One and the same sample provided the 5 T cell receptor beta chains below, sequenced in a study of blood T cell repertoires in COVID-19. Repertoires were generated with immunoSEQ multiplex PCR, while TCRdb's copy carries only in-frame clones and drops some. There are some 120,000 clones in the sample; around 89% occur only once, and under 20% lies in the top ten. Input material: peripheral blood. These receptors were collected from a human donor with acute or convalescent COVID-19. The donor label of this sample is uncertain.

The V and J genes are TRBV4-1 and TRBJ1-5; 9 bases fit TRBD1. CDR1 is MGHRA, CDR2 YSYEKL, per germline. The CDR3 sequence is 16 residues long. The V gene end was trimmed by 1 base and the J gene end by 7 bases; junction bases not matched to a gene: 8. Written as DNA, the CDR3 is TGCGCCAGCAGCCAAGTAGACAGGGGGTCGAGGCAGCCCCAGCATTTT. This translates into CASSQVDRGSRQPQHF.

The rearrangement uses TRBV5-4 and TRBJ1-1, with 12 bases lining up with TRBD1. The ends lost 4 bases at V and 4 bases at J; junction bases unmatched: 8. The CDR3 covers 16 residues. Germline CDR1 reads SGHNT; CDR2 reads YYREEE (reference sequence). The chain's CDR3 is CASSPGGQGAGTEAFF. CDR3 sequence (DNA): TGTGCCAGCAGCCCGGGGGGACAGGGGGCGGGCACTGAAGCTTTCTTT.

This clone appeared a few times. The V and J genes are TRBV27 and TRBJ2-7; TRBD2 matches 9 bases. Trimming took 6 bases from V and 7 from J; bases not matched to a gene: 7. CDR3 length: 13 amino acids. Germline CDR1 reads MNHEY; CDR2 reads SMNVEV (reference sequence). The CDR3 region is CASRASGTDEQYF. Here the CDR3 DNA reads TGTGCCAGCAGGGCTAGCGGGACGGATGAGCAGTACTTC.

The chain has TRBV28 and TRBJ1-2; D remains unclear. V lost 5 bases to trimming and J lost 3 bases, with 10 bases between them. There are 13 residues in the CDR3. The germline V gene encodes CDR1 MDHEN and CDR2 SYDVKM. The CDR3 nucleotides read TGTGCCAGCAGTCCCCGGGAAGACTATGGCTACACCTTC. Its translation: CASSPREDYGYTF.

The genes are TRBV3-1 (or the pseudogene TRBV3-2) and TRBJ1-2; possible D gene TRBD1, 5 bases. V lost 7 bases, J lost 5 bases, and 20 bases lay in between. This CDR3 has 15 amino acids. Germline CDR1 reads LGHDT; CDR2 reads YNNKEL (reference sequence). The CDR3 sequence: CASTNQGRGTYGYTF. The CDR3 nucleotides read TGTGCCAGCACCAATCAGGGAAGGGGAACTTATGGCTACACCTTC.